The present T cell receptor beta chain was sequenced within a study of shared clonotypes between healthy human individuals. Overall study results and limits: A reduction in generation probabilities was seen for non-shared clonotypes relative to those shared by all four donors. Among several donors, around 5% of naive CD4 clonotypes were found in common. Larger estimated richness was generally recorded for naive subsets relative to memory subsets.

Naive CD8 cells were CD45RO-negative, positively selected for CCR7, excluding terminally differentiated effector memory CD45RA+ cells. With respect to this clone: The antigen is not known.

Over several immunoSEQ plates, each subset's genomic DNA was distributed in even portions. TCRdb's copy holds only in-frame clones and misses some; the assay was immunoSEQ multiplex PCR. The data show about 680,000 clones, 92% seen once. This CDR3 is 16 amino acids long. CDR1 MDHEN and CDR2 SYDVKM come from the germline V gene. With V trimmed by 9 bases and J by 2 bases, 14 bases remained unmatched. V and J are TRBV28 and TRBJ2-7, with 9 bases that match TRBD1. This receptor was obtained from a man younger than 45 in good health. The sequenced sample consisted of naive CD8+ T cells sorted from blood. CDR3 in DNA: TGTGCCAGTGCCGACCAAACGGGACAGGGACCCTACGAGCAGTACTTC. Encoded protein: CASADQTGQGPYEQYF.